This TCR beta chain came from a study of cytomegalovirus exposure and HLA in healthy donors. Overall study findings and caveats: Reportedly, fewer N-insertions than the approximately 680-donor mean appeared in an Asian-associated ancestry cluster in a later analysis.

Germline V gene sequence: CDR1 SGHRS, CDR2 YFSETQ. V dropped 7 bases and J dropped 3; count of bases not matched to a gene: 8. The CDR3 is made up of 15 amino acids. These donors counted as nominally healthy when sampled, but unrecorded immune exposures were likely. Worth noting for this clone: Antigen: not known.

The study ran its PCR with 60 Vbeta and 13 Jbeta primers. The method was immunoSEQ multiplex PCR; TCRdb's version includes in-frame clones alone and lacks a portion of them. The table records about 120,000 clones, around 66% of them present only once. The source material was PBMCs. The V call is TRBV5-1, the J call TRBJ2-3; 10 bases match TRBD1. The source of this sequence is a woman between 35 and 50 years old in good health and CMV-seropositive. CDR3 DNA sequence: TGCGCCAGCGCCAAGGACAGGGGGTCAACAGATACGCAGTATTTT. This sequence encodes CASAKDRGSTDTQYF.